The present entry profiles one TCR beta chain with its context. No antigen is known for it. Other DNA variants within this sample encode the same CDR3. The sample is drawn from a study of cytomegalovirus exposure and HLA in healthy donors. The study, taken as a whole, reports: Being productive about 87% or about 30% of the time was typical of most TCR beta V segments in an earlier analysis. Looking again later, the authors saw that most CMV-associated TCR beta chains seemed HLA-restricted. Approximately 17,000 TCR beta sequences were associated with HLA alleles at 0.05 false discovery rate in a later analysis.

PCR involved 60 Vbeta and 13 Jbeta primers. Authors' processing steps: Later work found 65 million to 90 million unique TCR beta chains, with 10 million to 14 million shared. The protocol was immunoSEQ multiplex PCR, while the TCRdb copy is restricted to in-frame clones and leaves out a portion. For V, J and clone size, that table is used; D and trimming come from the DNA. The sample holds a few hundred thousand clones, around nine tenths seen once. The V gene end was trimmed by 1 base and the J gene end by 4 bases; junction bases not matched to a gene: 4. Germline CDR1 and CDR2: GTSNPN and SVGIG (reference sequence). The CDR3 extends over 15 amino acids.

This receptor was obtained from a girl aged 2-9 years in good health and CMV-seronegative. The J gene is TRBJ2-1, the V gene TRBV30; TRBD1 agrees at 10 bases. Sequencing was carried out using PBMCs. CDR3 sequence: CAWSALDRGYNEQFF. The CDR3 DNA is TGTGCCTGGAGTGCCTTGGACAGGGGGTACAATGAGCAGTTCTTC.